This T cell receptor (beta chain) was sequenced in a study of graft-versus-host responses after intestinal transplantation. Broader study findings: Some GvH clones appeared in ileal mucosa or blood before recipient bone marrow.

CDR1 and CDR2 (germline): MDHEN, SYDVKM. The CDR3 has 14 amino acids. J gave up 1 base and V 2 bases, and 0 bases lay outside the gene matches. Method: immunoSEQ multiplex PCR; TCRdb's copy keeps in-frame clones and lacks some. The sample contains 75,000 to 100,000 clones, over 80% of which appear only once. As regards this clone: Its antigen is currently unknown.

This clonotype originated in a human donor who received an intestinal transplant. The source was unstimulated CD8+ T cells sorted from spleen or lymph node cells, collected before intestinal transplant. The chain combines TRBV28 with TRBJ1-1, with 8 bases identical to TRBD1. The CDR3 DNA follows: TGTGCCAGCAGTTTACAGGGGGCGAACACTGAAGCTTTCTTT. This sequence encodes CASSLQGANTEAFF. Based on the CDR3 plus reference TRBV28 and TRBJ1-1, the full variable domain is DVKVTQSSRYLVKRTGEKVFLECVQDMDHENMFWYRQDPGLGLRLIYFSYDVKMKEKGDIPEGYSVSREKKERFSLILESASTNQTSMYLCASSLQGANTEAFFGQGTRLTVV.